These 29 T cell receptor beta chains came from one sample sequenced in a study of Ad26.COV2.S vaccination and SARS-CoV-2 variants. The data were produced by immunoSEQ multiplex PCR, yet TCRdb's version contains in-frame clones alone and is incomplete. Of fewer than 100,000 clones in the sample, approximately 77% were seen once. Here the sequenced sample was peripheral blood, taken after recovery from COVID-19. Receptor source: a human donor who had recovered from COVID-19.

The chain carries TRBV6-5 and TRBJ2-7, with 11 bases lining up with TRBD1. In germline, CDR1 is MNHEY, CDR2 SVGAGI. The V gene end was trimmed by 10 bases and the J gene end by 3 bases; junction bases not matched to a gene: 5. CDR3 length equals 13 residues. The CDR3 nucleotides are TGTGCCATCGGACAGGGGGCTTTCTACGAGCAGTACTTC. Its translation is CAIGQGAFYEQYF.

This sequence joins TRBV7-4 and TRBJ1-5, with a tentative D call TRBD1 (5 bases). This CDR3 spans 16 amino acids. Trimming took 6 bases from V and 0 from J, leaving 15 bases between them. Germline V CDR1 and CDR2: SGHVT, SQSDAQ. CDR3 protein: CASSEDSSNSNQPQHF. In nucleotides, the CDR3 is TGTGCCAGCAGTGAAGACAGCTCAAATAGCAATCAGCCCCAGCATTTT. Together with reference TRBV7-4 and TRBJ1-5, the CDR3 gives the full variable domain: GAGVSQSPRYKVAKRGRDVALRCDSISGHVTLYWYRQTLGQGSEVLTYSQSDAQRDKSGRPSGRFSAERPERSVSTLKIQRTEQGDSAVYLCASSEDSSNSNQPQHFGDGTRLSIL.

This CDR3 reads CASSARGWGETQYF. DNA of the CDR3: TGTGCCAGCAGTGCCCGAGGGTGGGGAGAGACCCAGTACTTC. This chain links TRBV2 with TRBJ2-5; tentatively, D is TRBD2 (5 bases). Trimming removed 4 bases from V and 4 bases from J, with 13 bases in between. CDR3 length equals 14 residues. From germline, CDR1 is SNHLY and CDR2 FYNNEI.

The CDR3 loop reads CAISVNAGTSGSAEQFF. In nucleotides, the CDR3 is TGTGCCATCAGTGTTAACGCCGGGACTAGCGGGAGTGCTGAGCAGTTCTTC. V and J are TRBV10-3 and TRBJ2-1; TRBD2 agrees at 14 bases. Germline V gene data show CDR1 as ENHRY and CDR2 as SYGVKD. Trimming removed 4 bases from V and 9 bases from J; junction bases left unmatched: 11. The CDR3 covers 17 residues.

The chain links TRBV13 to TRBJ1-2; 10 nucleotides align to TRBD1. Trimming cost V 5 bases and J 5 bases; bases outside gene matches: 8. The CDR3 is 15 residues long. Per germline, CDR1 PRHDT and CDR2 FYEKMQ (reference sequence). As DNA, the CDR3 is TGTGCCAGCAGCACAGGGACAGGGGTTATGTATGGCTACACCTTC. Translating gives CASSTGTGVMYGYTF.

The V gene is TRBV5-6, the J gene TRBJ1-2; maybe TRBD1 (6 bases). Trimming took 7 bases from V and 8 from J, leaving 21 bases between them. The CDR3 totals 14 residues. Germline-derived CDR1 and CDR2 are SGHDT and YYEEEE. CDR3 region: CASRGGDPLGGYTF. CDR3 nucleotide sequence: TGTGCCAGCCGAGGGGGGGACCCTTTAGGCGGCTACACCTTC.

CDR3 region: CASSLGPLEYEQYF. The DNA for the CDR3 is TGTGCCAGCAGCTTAGGCCCGCTGGAGTACGAGCAGTACTTC. The chain carries TRBV7-8 and TRBJ2-7, with D unclear. V was shortened by 1 base and J by 4 bases, with 11 bases between the two germline ends. The CDR3 has 14 amino acids. Germline V gives CDR1 SGHVS, CDR2 FQNEAQ.

V gene TRBV5-1 combines with J gene TRBJ2-7; 8 bases are a match to TRBD2. After removal of 4 bases from V and 2 bases from J, the junction contained 14 bases not matched to a gene. The CDR3 runs to 17 residues. Germline values: CDR1 SGHRS, CDR2 YFSETQ. The CDR3 bases are TGCGCCAGCAGCCGGGGGACTCGCGGGGGGTCTACCTACGAGCAGTACTTC. Its translation is CASSRGTRGGSTYEQYF.

CDR3 nucleotides: TGTGCCAGCAAGGGACATCATAATTCACCCCTCCACTTT. Protein product: CASKGHHNSPLHF. This chain links TRBV21-1 with TRBJ1-6; the D call in the table, TRBD1, was not verified against the DNA. TRBV21-1 corresponds to a pseudogene. CDR3 length: 13 amino acids.

The chain joins TRBV6-5 to TRBJ1-6; no firm D call. The CDR3 runs to 14 residues. Germline V lookup: CDR1 MNHEY, CDR2 SVGAGI. The V end was cut by 2 bases, the J end by 7 bases, with 9 bases between. The CDR3 spells CASSYIGPNSPLHF. CDR3 in DNA: TGTGCCAGCAGTTACATTGGGCCAAATTCACCCCTCCACTTT.

This chain joins TRBV5-1 and TRBJ1-4; a weak D match, TRBD1 (5 bases). V lost 0 bases to trimming and J lost 8 bases, with 14 bases between them. The CDR3 has 15 residues. Germline V gene data show CDR1 as SGHRS and CDR2 as YFSETQ. The CDR3 is CASSLAQEKGEKLFF. The CDR3 DNA sequence: TGCGCCAGCAGCTTGGCACAGGAAAAGGGGGAAAAACTGTTTTTT.

The chain couples TRBV6-4 to TRBJ1-2; no clear D. V gave up 9 bases and J gave up 6 bases, with 11 bases separating them. This CDR3 is 11 amino acids long. Germline-derived CDR1 and CDR2 are MRHNA and SNTAGT. The CDR3 sequence is CASWGRHGYTF. CDR3 in DNA: TGTGCCAGTTGGGGTCGGCATGGCTACACCTTC.

The V gene is TRBV11-2, the J gene TRBJ2-1; 9 positions agree with TRBD2. The CDR3 spans 15 residues. Germline loops: CDR1 SGHAT, CDR2 FQNNGV. Germline trimming cut 1 base from V and 6 bases from J; bases unmatched to any gene: 4. In DNA form, the CDR3 reads TGTGCCAGCAGCTTAGTAGCGGGAGTGAGCAATGAGCAGTTCTTC. Translating gives CASSLVAGVSNEQFF. Complete variable domain (other parts from reference TRBV11-2 and TRBJ2-1): EAGVAQSPRYKIIEKRQSVAFWCNPISGHATLYWYQQILGQGPKLLIQFQNNGVVDDSQLPKDRFSAERLKGVDSTLKIQPAKLEDSAVYLCASSLVAGVSNEQFFGPGTRLTVL.

This clone was detected a few times. V is TRBV28 and J is TRBJ1-6; D unclear. Trimming removed 7 bases from V and 6 bases from J, with 13 bases in between. The CDR3 has 14 amino acids. The germline CDR1 and CDR2 sequences are MDHEN and SYDVKM. The CDR3 DNA reads as TGTGCCAGCACCCAAGACTTGAGTAATTCACCCCTCCACTTT. Protein sequence: CASTQDLSNSPLHF.

This clone was observed a single time. The V and J genes are TRBV7-2 and TRBJ2-5; D not certain. The CDR3 covers 15 residues. Germline V gene lookup returns CDR1 SGHTA and CDR2 FQGNSA. V was shortened by 1 base and J by 4 bases, with 13 bases between the two germline ends. For the CDR3, the DNA is TGTGCCAGCAGCTTAGATCCCGGCTCCGGAGAGACCCAGTACTTC. Amino acids: CASSLDPGSGETQYF.

The J gene is TRBJ2-7, the V gene TRBV28, with unresolved D. The CDR3 contains 14 residues. Germline V gene sequence: CDR1 MDHEN, CDR2 SYDVKM. The V end lost 4 bases, the J end lost 1 base, and 11 bases lay between the germline ends. CDR3 bases: TGTGCCAGCAGTTCCCCAGGCAAATCCTACGAGCAGTACTTC. It is translated as CASSSPGKSYEQYF. The full variable domain, completed using reference TRBV28 and TRBJ2-7, is DVKVTQSSRYLVKRTGEKVFLECVQDMDHENMFWYRQDPGLGLRLIYFSYDVKMKEKGDIPEGYSVSREKKERFSLILESASTNQTSMYLCASSSPGKSYEQYFGPGTRLTVT.

V usage is TRBV10-3 and J usage is TRBJ2-7; 7 bases are shared with TRBD2. The CDR3 spans 15 residues. V lost 6 bases and J lost 6; bases outside the gene matches: 14. Germline values: CDR1 ENHRY, CDR2 SYGVKD. In nucleotides, the CDR3 is TGTGCCATCAGAGCCGACTCGGGGGGTGGGTCCGAGCAGTACTTC. Translation gives CAIRADSGGGSEQYF.

This chain connects TRBV7-2 to TRBJ2-1, with 8 bases aligning to TRBD2. V was clipped by 2 bases and J by 4 bases; unmatched bases: 7. The CDR3 is 16 amino acids. Germline V gene data show CDR1 as SGHTA and CDR2 as FQGNSA. The CDR3 sequence: CASSLYGRASYNEQFF. Here the CDR3 DNA reads TGTGCCAGCAGCTTATACGGGAGGGCCTCTTACAATGAGCAGTTCTTC.

The count of this clone is one. V usage is TRBV7-2 and J usage is TRBJ2-1, with 12 bases matching TRBD2. The germline V gene encodes CDR1 SGHTA and CDR2 FQGNSA. The trim removed 3 bases at V and 6 bases at J, leaving 3 bases unmatched. The CDR3 consists of 15 residues. CDR3 in amino acids: CASSLRTSGTNEQFF. In DNA, the CDR3 is TGTGCCAGCAGCTTGCGGACTAGCGGGACCAATGAGCAGTTCTTC.

The chain carries TRBV2 and TRBJ1-3; D is undetermined. Germline V lookup: CDR1 SNHLY, CDR2 FYNNEI. The CDR3 loop spans 13 amino acids. CDR3 protein: CAINRRSGNTIYF. The CDR3 DNA follows: TGTGCTATTAATCGACGTTCTGGAAACACCATATATTTT. Looking up the rest from reference TRBV2 and TRBJ1-3 gives the full variable domain: EPEVTQTPSHQVTQMGQEVILRCVPISNHLYFYWYRQILGQKVEFLVSFYNNEISEKSEIFDDQFSVERPDGSNFTLKIRSTKLEDSAMYFCAINRRSGNTIYFGEGSWLTVV.

V gene TRBV7-2 combines with J gene TRBJ2-1; D may be TRBD2 (6 bases). This CDR3 comprises 12 residues. Trimming stripped 5 bases from V and 9 bases from J, with 11 bases between. The germline CDR1 and CDR2 sequences are SGHTA and FQGNSA. The CDR3 nucleotides are TGTGCCAGCAGCGGAGGGGTTGCTGAGCAGTTCTTC. Its translation is CASSGGVAEQFF.

The chain couples TRBV3-1 (or the pseudogene TRBV3-2) to TRBJ1-2; D is perhaps TRBD1 (6 bases). The CDR3 length is 12 residues. Germline V gene sequence: CDR1 LGHDT, CDR2 YNNKEL (reference sequence). V lost 0 bases to trimming and J lost 8 bases, with 7 bases between them. CDR3 DNA: TGTGCCAGCAGCCAAGACAGGGGAGGCTACACCTTC. Amino acids: CASSQDRGGYTF.

The rearrangement joins TRBV27 to TRBJ1-5, with D unclear. This CDR3 has 13 residues. V was clipped by 4 bases and J by 3 bases, with 7 bases between them. Germline V gene lookup returns CDR1 MNHEY and CDR2 SMNVEV (reference sequence). The CDR3 DNA sequence: TGTGCCAGCAGTTCATCATCCAATCAGCCCCAGCATTTT. Its translation is CASSSSSNQPQHF.

In its sample, this clone was seen a few times. The genes are TRBV7-9 and TRBJ2-1; TRBD1 or TRBD2 may be the D gene (5 bases each). V gave up 4 bases and J gave up 5 bases, with 6 bases separating them. This CDR3 region has 12 residues. CDR1 is SEHNR, CDR2 FQNEAQ, per germline (reference sequence). DNA for the CDR3: TGTGCCAGCAGCTCGGGGCACAATGAGCAGTTCTTC. As protein: CASSSGHNEQFF.

The V gene is TRBV19, the J gene TRBJ2-7; 10 bases are shared with TRBD1. V was clipped by 1 base and J by 2 bases; unmatched bases: 5. CDR1 and CDR2 (germline): LNHDA, SQIVND (reference sequence). This CDR3 is built from 16 residues. CDR3 in DNA: TGTGCCAGTAGTATAGCCGGGACAGGGGAAGCCTACGAGCAGTACTTC. This translates into CASSIAGTGEAYEQYF.

The chain has TRBV28 and TRBJ2-1; D gene ambiguous. CDR1 is MDHEN and CDR2 is SYDVKM in the germline V gene. The CDR3 runs 15 residues. The V and J ends lost 1 base and 5 bases respectively, with 12 bases between them. CDR3 DNA sequence: TGTGCCAGCAGTTTATCGCGGCCATCTGACAATGAGCAGTTCTTC. This translates into CASSLSRPSDNEQFF.

The V and J genes are TRBV27 and TRBJ1-1; D is undetermined. The CDR3 spans 15 residues. The V gene's germline CDR1 is MNHEY and CDR2 SMNVEV (reference sequence). V was pared by 0 bases and J by 0 bases, with 8 bases between. DNA for the CDR3: TGTGCCAGCAGTTTATCGGCAGCCTTGAACACTGAAGCTTTCTTT. This encodes CASSLSAALNTEAFF.

The chain is built from TRBV6-5 and TRBJ2-3; TRBD2 matches 8 bases. V lost 4 bases to trimming and J lost 4 bases; unmatched junction nucleotides: 4. CDR1 and CDR2 (germline): MNHEY, SVGAGI. This CDR3 is 14 amino acids long. CDR3 loop: CASSFGRGADTQYF. CDR3 coding DNA: TGTGCCAGCAGTTTCGGGAGGGGTGCAGATACGCAGTATTTT.

The V gene is TRBV6-5, the J gene TRBJ1-1; D not resolved. Trimming removed 6 bases from V and 4 bases from J, with 12 bases in between. The CDR3 extends over 13 amino acids. CDR1 and CDR2 (germline): MNHEY, SVGAGI. CDR3: CASSGRVVTEAFF. The DNA for the CDR3 is TGTGCCAGCAGCGGGAGGGTTGTCACTGAAGCTTTCTTT.